The rows below give T cell receptor beta chains drawn from one sample of a study of vaccination and CD4 T cells after COVID-19. No cognate antigen is known for these TCRs. TCRdb re-called the PCR reads through MiXCR, storing one row per CDR3 protein. Here the sample spans 13,000 to 15,000 distinct CDR3 sequences, 60% being singletons. Sequenced sample: CD4+ T cells from blood, cultured in vitro. Receptors originate from a human donor who had recovered from COVID-19. The CDR3 runs from the conserved cysteine through the conserved F or W. A D gene is named only where the DNA matches it firmly. Rows give clone size only sometimes, using once, few, many, or a class for an expanded clone.

D gene	clone size	V gene	J gene	CDR3 protein	CDR3 DNA
NA	NA	TRBV20-1	TRBJ1-2	CSARDGGVVYGYTF	TGCAGTGCTAGAGATGGGGGGGTAGTCTATGGCTACACCTTC
TRBD1	NA	TRBV24-1	TRBJ1-5	CATSGPTGPLGPQHF	TGTGCCACCAGTGGCCCGACAGGGCCCTTGGGGCCCCAGCATTTT
NA	NA	TRBV20-1	TRBJ1-5	CSASEGGRGQPQHF	TGCAGTGCTAGTGAGGGGGGACGGGGTCAGCCCCAGCATTTT
NA	few	TRBV2	TRBJ1-6	CASSEGWRVYNSPLHF	TGTGCCAGCAGTGAGGGTTGGAGGGTTTATAATTCACCCCTCCACTTT
NA	NA	TRBV9	TRBJ2-5	CASSVEWAQETQYF	TGTGCCAGCAGCGTAGAGTGGGCCCAAGAGACCCAGTACTTC
TRBD2	NA	TRBV2	TRBJ2-1	CASRGKALAGGYNEQFF	TGTGCCAGCAGGGGGAAGGCGTTAGCGGGGGGCTACAATGAGCAGTTCTTC
TRBD2	NA	TRBV10-3	TRBJ2-1	CAISEYLAGAVNNEQFF	TGTGCCATCAGTGAGTATCTAGCGGGAGCGGTAAACAATGAGCAGTTCTTC
NA	NA	TRBV12-3/TRBV12-4	TRBJ1-5	CASSLRDDGNQPQHF	TGTGCCAGCAGTTTAAGGGACGATGGCAATCAGCCCCAGCATTTT
TRBD2	NA	TRBV12-3/TRBV12-4	TRBJ2-1	CASSFPRTSGRHEQFF	TGTGCCAGCAGTTTCCCCCGGACTAGCGGGAGACATGAGCAGTTCTTC
NA	few	TRBV20-1	TRBJ2-3	CSAIPLVGTDTQYF	TGCAGTGCTATTCCTTTGGTGGGCACAGATACGCAGTATTTT
TRBD1	once	TRBV19	TRBJ1-1	CASSIGNRGPFF	TGTGCCAGTAGTATTGGGAACAGGGGTCCTTTCTTT
TRBD1	NA	TRBV2	TRBJ2-3	CASTTDRGTDTQYF	TGTGCCAGCACCACAGACAGGGGTACAGATACGCAGTATTTT
NA	NA	TRBV12-3/TRBV12-4	TRBJ1-2	CASSSYRDDYGYTF	TGTGCCAGCAGTTCCTACAGGGATGACTATGGCTACACCTTC
TRBD2	NA	TRBV11-1	TRBJ2-3	CASRPLAGETDTQYF	TGTGCCAGCAGACCACTAGCGGGAGAAACAGATACGCAGTATTTT
TRBD2	few	TRBV11-2	TRBJ2-7	CASSFPTSGAEQYF	TGTGCCAGCAGCTTTCCGACTAGCGGGGCCGAGCAGTACTTC
NA	NA	TRBV6-5	TRBJ2-7	CASSYSSEQYF	TGTGCCAGCAGTTACTCATCCGAGCAGTACTTC
TRBD2	NA	TRBV6-5	TRBJ2-2	CASSYLAGEYTGELFF	TGTGCCAGCAGTTATCTAGCGGGAGAATATACCGGGGAGCTGTTTTTT
NA	NA	TRBV6-5	TRBJ2-7	CASSYGTYEQYF	TGTGCCAGCAGTTACGGGACTTACGAGCAGTACTTC
NA	NA	TRBV6-2/TRBV6-3	TRBJ1-2	CASRLDGTHTYGYTF	TGTGCCAGCAGGCTAGACGGGACACACACCTATGGCTACACCTTC
NA	NA	TRBV15	TRBJ1-4	CATSRDRGQVGGNEKLFF	TGTGCCACCAGCAGAGATCGTGGCCAGGTCGGGGGTAATGAAAAACTGTTTTTT
NA	NA	TRBV7-2	TRBJ2-7	CASSLEGSETYEQYF	TGTGCCAGCAGCCTAGAGGGCAGCGAGACCTACGAGCAGTACTTC
TRBD1	NA	TRBV6-1	TRBJ1-6	CASSRPGQGNSPLHF	TGTGCCAGCAGCCGTCCGGGACAGGGTAATTCACCCCTCCACTTT
NA	NA	TRBV6-1	TRBJ2-5	CASSEGETQYF	TGTGCCAGCAGTGAAGGAGAGACCCAGTACTTC
TRBD2	NA	TRBV20-1	TRBJ2-5	CSADTGTSGGQETQYF	TGCAGTGCCGATACCGGGACTAGCGGAGGACAAGAGACCCAGTACTTC
NA	NA	TRBV15	TRBJ1-5	CATSRDRGYQPQHF	TGTGCCACCAGCAGAGATCGAGGGTATCAGCCCCAGCATTTT
NA	once	TRBV5-4	TRBJ2-5	CASSLVGDETQYF	TGTGCCAGCAGCTTGGTAGGGGACGAGACCCAGTACTTC
NA	NA	TRBV11-3	TRBJ1-5	CASSLGDRDTGSQPQHF	TGTGCCAGCAGCTTAGGCGATCGGGACACGGGTAGTCAGCCCCAGCATTTT
TRBD2	NA	TRBV20-1	TRBJ2-1	CSAGPWTSGTNEQFF	TGCAGTGCTGGGCCTTGGACTAGCGGGACGAATGAGCAGTTCTTC
TRBD1	NA	TRBV6-1	TRBJ1-5	CASSRFMGQGVSNQPQHF	TGTGCCAGCAGTCGCTTTATGGGACAGGGGGTTAGCAATCAGCCCCAGCATTTT
TRBD1	few	TRBV7-2	TRBJ1-6	CASSLGGTGGSLHF	TGTGCCAGCAGCCTAGGGGGAACAGGGGGGTCCCTCCACTTT
NA	NA	TRBV27	TRBJ2-3	CASSLAGRSTDTQYF	TGTGCCAGCAGTTTGGCGGGCCGAAGCACAGATACGCAGTATTTT
NA	few	TRBV15	TRBJ1-2	CATSRDTAGYGYTF	TGTGCCACCAGCAGAGATACAGCGGGGTATGGCTACACCTTC
TRBD2	few	TRBV20-1	TRBJ2-3	CSASGSLAGGVTDTQYF	TGCAGTGCTAGTGGCAGCCTAGCGGGAGGAGTGACAGATACGCAGTATTTT
NA	NA	TRBV6-5	TRBJ1-6	CASSYPSRGGISPLHF	TGTGCCAGCAGTTACCCCTCGCGTGGGGGCATTTCACCCCTCCACTTT
NA	NA	TRBV20-1	TRBJ1-5	CSARAAGNQPQHF	TGCAGTGCTAGAGCGGCAGGCAACCAGCCCCAGCATTTT
NA	NA	TRBV7-2	TRBJ2-3	CASRVSTDTQYF	TGTGCCAGCCGCGTCAGCACAGATACGCAGTATTTT
NA	few	TRBV10-3	TRBJ1-1	CAISGTLVGNTEAFF	TGTGCCATCAGTGGAACCTTGGTAGGGAACACTGAAGCTTTCTTT
NA	hyperexpanded	TRBV7-9	TRBJ2-5	CASLPGLGFGLQETQYF	TGTGCCAGCCTTCCCGGTTTAGGCTTCGGACTCCAAGAGACCCAGTACTTC
NA	NA	TRBV20-1	TRBJ2-5	CSAGKETQYF	TGCAGTGCTGGGAAGGAGACCCAGTACTTC
NA	NA	TRBV4-2	TRBJ2-1	CASSQEASGSYNEQFF	TGTGCCAGCAGCCAAGAAGCCAGCGGCTCCTACAATGAGCAGTTCTTC
NA	NA	TRBV7-3	TRBJ2-3	CASGSTTDTQYF	TGTGCCAGCGGAAGTACCACAGATACGCAGTATTTT
NA	NA	TRBV4-2	TRBJ2-1	CASSQVWAARGNKDNEQFF	TGTGCCAGCAGCCAAGTCTGGGCAGCCCGAGGGAACAAGGACAATGAGCAGTTCTTC
NA	NA	TRBV21-1	TRBJ2-3	CASSIRSGNTDTQYF	TGTGCCAGCAGCATTAGGAGCGGGAACACAGATACGCAGTATTTT
NA	few	TRBV10-3	TRBJ1-5	CAISDDQNQPQHF	TGTGCCATCAGTGATGACCAAAATCAGCCCCAGCATTTT
TRBD1	NA	TRBV28	TRBJ2-7	CASRRTGDYEQYF	TGTGCCAGCAGAAGGACAGGGGATTACGAGCAGTACTTC
NA	NA	TRBV19	TRBJ1-5	CASSVQPIRGQPQHF	TGTGCCAGTAGTGTGCAACCCATACGAGGTCAGCCCCAGCATTTT
TRBD1	NA	TRBV29-1	TRBJ2-7	CSVLGQGDYEQYF	TGCAGCGTTTTGGGACAGGGTGACTACGAGCAGTACTTC
NA	NA	TRBV30	TRBJ2-7	CAWGAGPLNYEQYF	TGTGCCTGGGGGGCGGGACCATTAAACTACGAGCAGTACTTC
NA	NA	TRBV27	TRBJ2-3	CASSFVPGVGTDTQYF	TGTGCCAGCAGTTTTGTCCCGGGAGTCGGCACAGATACGCAGTATTTT
NA	NA	TRBV6-1	TRBJ1-5	CASRDSSNQPQHF	TGTGCCAGCAGAGACAGTAGCAATCAGCCCCAGCATTTT
TRBD1	NA	TRBV6-4	TRBJ2-2	CASSEGQGTGELFF	TGTGCCAGCAGTGAGGGACAGGGCACCGGGGAGCTGTTTTTT
NA	NA	TRBV20-1	TRBJ2-4	CSARDLGGEGDIQYF	TGCAGTGCTAGAGATCTCGGGGGCGAGGGAGACATTCAGTACTTC
NA	NA	TRBV28	TRBJ1-2	CASRIDSYGYTF	TGTGCCAGCAGGATCGACAGCTATGGCTACACCTTC
NA	NA	TRBV24-1	TRBJ2-3	CATSDFSVDTQYF	TGTGCCACCAGTGATTTCTCGGTGGATACGCAGTATTTT
NA	NA	TRBV28	TRBJ1-2	CATQLAQGGYGYTF	TGTGCCACCCAGTTAGCACAGGGCGGGTATGGCTACACCTTC